This T cell receptor (beta chain) was sequenced in a study of PD-L1 blockade in urothelial cancer. Study-level background: Male patients with bladder-origin urothelial cancer numbered about nine tenths of the roughly 29. T cells were recovered from blood samples at a median of around 130,000. Broader study findings: Lower pretreatment blood TCR clonality, under the median, predicted better survival, researchers reported.

The germline CDR1 and CDR2 sequences are MDHEN and SYDVKM. There are 15 residues in the CDR3. Germline trimming cut 4 bases from V and 8 bases from J; bases unmatched to any gene: 8. Time point in this sample: pretreatment peripheral blood. About this clone itself: Its matching antigen is unknown.

TCRdb's table, derived via immunoSEQ multiplex PCR, lists solely in-frame clones and lacks some. This sample has some 56,000 clones, with 75% to 90% found just once. This specimen was PBMCs, taken around atezolizumab (anti-PD-L1) treatment. The chain couples TRBV28 to TRBJ2-4; the match to TRBD2 covers 10 bases. The sequence came from a man in his fifties with urothelial cancer. CDR3 in amino acids: CASSSQAGGIHIQYF. The CDR3 nucleotides are TGTGCCAGCAGTTCACAAGCGGGAGGGATACACATTCAGTACTTC. The complete variable domain, with remaining parts taken from reference TRBV28 and TRBJ2-4, reads DVKVTQSSRYLVKRTGEKVFLECVQDMDHENMFWYRQDPGLGLRLIYFSYDVKMKEKGDIPEGYSVSREKKERFSLILESASTNQTSMYLCASSSQAGGIHIQYFGAGTRLSVL.